In this sample, the clone carrying this T cell receptor (beta chain) turned up a few times. Its cognate antigen is unknown. Trimming stripped 7 bases from V and 0 bases from J, with 10 bases between. CDR1 is SGHTA and CDR2 is FQGNSA in the germline V gene. The CDR3 covers 14 residues. These data come from a study of CD8 T cells in ankylosing spondylitis. Study-level results: In peripheral blood, disease-linked CD8+ clones occurred at relatively low frequencies. Reports say disease-linked clones showed up significantly more in matched ankylosing spondylitis synovial fluid. Roughly 8 highly homologous variants formed a TCR beta motif that appeared characteristic of ankylosing spondylitis blood.

The authors made TCR beta libraries by quantitative 5'-RACE with molecular barcodes. TCRdb re-analysed the 5' RACE reads in MiXCR, keeping a single row per CDR3 protein. This table holds more than 600,000 distinct CDR3 sequences, around 20% found once. The source material was blood, either unsorted or a sorted T cell fraction (not recorded which). The V and J genes are TRBV7-2 and TRBJ2-1; D unresolved. The receptor's source is a male donor with ankylosing spondylitis. In DNA form, the CDR3 reads TGTGCCAGCACTCCCGCGATCTCCTACAATGAGCAGTTCTTC. Protein product: CASTPAISYNEQFF.